This T cell receptor (beta chain) comes out of a study of T cell responses to AZD1222 COVID-19 vaccine. TCRdb's copy holds only in-frame clones and misses some; the assay was immunoSEQ multiplex PCR. The repertoire holds approximately 150,000 clones, with around 90% as singletons. Broader study findings: Among AZD1222 vaccinees, only 5 or 6 were seropositive at baseline.

In regard to this clone: No antigen is known for it.

Here the sequenced sample was peripheral blood, taken 28 days after the second dose of the MenACWY control vaccine. The TCR sequence derives from an adult who received the MenACWY meningococcal vaccine as a control.

CDR3 nucleotides: TGCGCCAGCAGCCAGCAGGGACAGAGTTACACCGGGGAGCTGTTTTTT. It translates to CASSQQGQSYTGELFF. The gene calls are TRBV4-3 and TRBJ2-2, with TRBD1 identical over 7 bases. The CDR3 is 16 amino acids. Unmatched junction bases numbered 7, after V lost 3 bases and J lost 3 bases. The germline gives CDR1 LGHNA, CDR2 YSLEER.